Below, 18 T cell receptor beta chains from the same sample are listed, as sequenced in a study of blood T cell repertoires in COVID-19. This table comes from immunoSEQ multiplex PCR, and its TCRdb copy is limited to in-frame clones, with some not included. The sample shows about 170,000 clones, 87% of them seen only once. The sample comprised peripheral blood. All receptors derive from a man between 18 and 35 years old with active or convalescent COVID-19.

The chain has TRBV9 and TRBJ2-5; D is uncertain. The V end was cut by 4 bases, the J end by 2 bases, with 9 bases between. Germline V gives CDR1 SGDLS, CDR2 YYNGEE. The length of the CDR3 is 13 residues. The CDR3 here is CASSRTQQETQYF. The CDR3 nucleotides read TGTGCCAGCAGCCGTACCCAGCAAGAGACCCAGTACTTC. The full variable domain, rest sourced from reference TRBV9 and TRBJ2-5, is DSGVTQTPKHLITATGQRVTLRCSPRSGDLSVYWYQQSLDQGLQFLIQYYNGEERAKGNILERFSAQQFPDLHSELNLSSLELGDSALYFCASSRTQQETQYFGPGTRLLVL.

This chain links TRBV5-6 with TRBJ2-7; D is possibly TRBD1 (5 bases). Germline assignment: CDR1 SGHDT and CDR2 YYEEEE. The V end lost 1 base, the J end lost 4 bases, and 6 bases lay between the germline ends. The CDR3 has 12 residues. CDR3 residues: CASSLQGYEQYF. The CDR3 nucleotides are TGTGCCAGCAGCTTGCAGGGTTACGAGCAGTACTTC.

This chain links TRBV30 with TRBJ1-4; no clear D gene. V lost 4 bases to trimming and J lost 6 bases, with 18 bases between them. Germline CDR1 is GTSNPN and CDR2 is SVGIG (reference sequence). This CDR3 comprises 15 residues. CDR3 residues: CAWKIRRLEYEKLFF. The CDR3 DNA sequence: TGTGCCTGGAAAATACGAAGATTAGAGTATGAAAAACTGTTTTTT.

The chain couples TRBV27 to TRBJ2-5; TRBD2 matches at 13 bases. The CDR3 length is 16 residues. CDR1 is MNHEY and CDR2 is SMNVEV in the germline V gene (reference sequence). After removal of 3 bases from V and 5 bases from J, the junction contained 6 bases not matched to a gene. CDR3 region: CASSFSGLAGRETQYF. The CDR3 DNA sequence: TGTGCCAGCAGTTTTTCGGGACTAGCGGGGAGGGAGACCCAGTACTTC.

J is TRBJ2-6 and V is TRBV14; D gene uncertain. V was cut by 4 bases and J by 0 bases, with 10 bases left in between. Germline V gene lookup returns CDR1 SGHDN and CDR2 FVKESK. CDR3 length equals 16 residues. The CDR3: CASSRAYTSGANVLTF. DNA for the CDR3: TGTGCCAGCAGCCGAGCCTATACCTCTGGGGCCAACGTCCTGACTTTC.

This chain links TRBV2 with TRBJ2-2; 13 bases align to TRBD2. This CDR3 contains 19 residues. V lost 4 bases, J lost 3 bases, and 11 bases stayed unmatched. Germline CDR1 and CDR2: SNHLY and FYNNEI. The chain's CDR3 is CASSAGLAGNGGHTGELFF. CDR3 sequence (DNA): TGTGCCAGCAGTGCGGGACTAGCGGGGAACGGTGGACACACCGGGGAGCTGTTTTTT.

This chain joins TRBV6-5 and TRBJ2-1, with 11 positions matching TRBD1. The V and J ends lost 2 bases and 8 bases, in that order; junction bases with no gene match: 5. Germline values: CDR1 MNHEY, CDR2 SVGAGI. This CDR3 has 15 amino acids. The CDR3 loop is CASSYGQGAYDEQFF. CDR3 nucleotides: TGTGCCAGCAGTTACGGACAGGGGGCATATGATGAGCAGTTCTTC.

The rearrangement joins TRBV6-5 to TRBJ1-5; D remains ambiguous. Germline V lookup: CDR1 MNHEY, CDR2 SVGAGI. V lost 4 bases, J lost 3 bases, and 4 bases lay in between. CDR3 length: 12 residues. The CDR3 loop is CASSWANQPQHF. The CDR3 DNA reads as TGTGCCAGCAGTTGGGCCAATCAGCCCCAGCATTTT.

V gene TRBV7-9 combines with J gene TRBJ1-2; D unresolved. V lost 5 bases to trimming and J lost 8 bases, with 9 bases between them. Germline CDR1 reads SEHNR; CDR2 reads FQNEAQ (reference sequence). The CDR3 consists of 11 residues. CDR3 coding DNA: TGTGCCAGCAGCCCCGATAGCGGCTACACCTTC. It encodes CASSPDSGYTF. The entire variable domain, with the rest obtained from reference TRBV7-9 and TRBJ1-2, is as follows: DTGVSQNPRHKITKRGQNVTFRCDPISEHNRLYWYRQTLGQGPEFLTYFQNEAQLEKSRLLSDRFSAERPKGSFSTLEIQRTEQGDSAMYLCASSPDSGYTFGSGTRLTVV.

The table lists this clone with a count of one. The J gene is TRBJ2-1, the V gene TRBV4-2, with TRBD2 identical over 10 bases. In germline, CDR1 is LGHNA, CDR2 YNFKEQ. Losses at the gene ends were 0 bases for V and 4 bases for J; bases not matched to a gene: 9. The CDR3 loop spans 18 amino acids. The CDR3 spells CASSQDPPSGGPYNEQFF. The DNA for the CDR3 is TGTGCCAGCAGCCAAGATCCCCCTAGCGGGGGTCCTTACAATGAGCAGTTCTTC.

The chain is built from TRBV6-5 and TRBJ1-1; no clear D gene. V was pared by 0 bases and J by 7 bases, with 12 bases between. The CDR3 is made up of 14 amino acids. CDR1 and CDR2 from the germline V gene are MNHEY and SVGAGI. The CDR3 bases are TGTGCCAGCAGTTACTCGGGCCCTTCCGTTGAAGCTTTCTTT. This sequence encodes CASSYSGPSVEAFF.

Points on this clone: The germline gene is not matched at one end of the junction; a read error may be the cause. The rearrangement joins TRBV15 to TRBJ1-5, with 12 bases lining up with TRBD1. The germline V gene encodes CDR1 LNHNV and CDR2 YYDKDF (reference sequence). This CDR3 contains 15 residues. CDR3 sequence (DNA): TGTGCCACCCGAGAAGGGACAGGGGGCAACCAGCCCCAGCATTTT. This translates into CATREGTGGNQPQHF.

CDR3 nucleotides: TGTGCCAGCAGTTGGGGGAGGGCCGACAATGAGCAGTTCTTC. It yields the protein CASSWGRADNEQFF. V usage is TRBV6-5 and J usage is TRBJ2-1; 7 nucleotides align to TRBD2. The CDR3 runs to 14 residues. The V segment lost 4 bases and the J segment 5 bases; nucleotides outside the gene matches: 5. CDR1 MNHEY and CDR2 SVGAGI come from the germline V gene.

The gene calls are TRBV9 and TRBJ2-1, with TRBD2 matching over 12 bases. In germline, CDR1 is SGDLS, CDR2 YYNGEE. The V segment lost 5 bases and the J segment 3 bases; nucleotides outside the gene matches: 12. There are 18 residues in the CDR3. The CDR3 loop reads CASRNKTSGGNDYNEQFF. CDR3 bases: TGTGCCAGCAGAAACAAGACTAGCGGGGGCAACGACTACAATGAGCAGTTCTTC.

V usage is TRBV11-3 and J usage is TRBJ1-2; TRBD1 aligns across 8 bases. CDR1 is SGHNT and CDR2 is YENEEA in the germline V gene. Losses at the gene ends were 0 bases for V and 6 bases for J; bases not matched to a gene: 12. The CDR3 sequence is 17 residues long. The CDR3 DNA is TGTGCCAGCAGCTTAGAGGCCAGGGGGCGAAGCGACCATGGCTACACCTTC. It encodes CASSLEARGRSDHGYTF.

The chain joins TRBV25-1 to TRBJ2-7; TRBD1 is a possible D gene (5 bases). V lost 1 base to trimming and J lost 5 bases, with 21 bases between them. CDR3 length: 17 amino acids. Germline V gives CDR1 MGHDK, CDR2 SYGVNS. CDR3 DNA sequence: TGTGCCAGCAGTGAATTGAGGAGCTTTCAGGGATCCCACGAGCAGTACTTC. Translation: CASSELRSFQGSHEQYF.

For the CDR3, the DNA is TGCAGCGTTGCCCGCGAGCAGTACGTC. This encodes CSVAREQYV. V usage is TRBV29-1 and J usage is TRBJ2-7, with D uncertain. The CDR3 loop spans 9 amino acids. V was shortened by 4 bases and J by 6 bases, with 4 bases between the two germline ends. In germline, CDR1 is SQVTM, CDR2 ANQGSEA.

The chain recombines TRBV21-1 with TRBJ2-5; TRBD1, the D gene given by the table, was not confirmed from the DNA. TRBV21-1 is tagged as a pseudogene. The CDR3 is 17 amino acids. CDR3 residues: CASSKEGVGEYQETQYF. The DNA for the CDR3 is TGTGCCAGCAGCAAAGAAGGGGTCGGTGAGTACCAAGAGACCCAGTACTTC.